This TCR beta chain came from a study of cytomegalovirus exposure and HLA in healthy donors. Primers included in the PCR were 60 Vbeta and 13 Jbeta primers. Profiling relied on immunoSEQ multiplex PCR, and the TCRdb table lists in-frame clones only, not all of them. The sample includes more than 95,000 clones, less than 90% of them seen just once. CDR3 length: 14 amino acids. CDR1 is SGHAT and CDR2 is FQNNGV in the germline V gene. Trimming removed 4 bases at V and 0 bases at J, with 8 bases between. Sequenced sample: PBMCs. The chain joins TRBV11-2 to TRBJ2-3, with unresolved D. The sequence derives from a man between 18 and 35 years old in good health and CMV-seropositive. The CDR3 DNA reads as TGTGCCAGCAGCTCCCATACTAGCACAGATACGCAGTATTTT. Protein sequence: CASSSHTSTDTQYF.